One sample yielded the 27 T cell receptor beta chains listed below, sequenced in a study of cytotoxic CD8 clonotypes in ibrutinib-treated CLL. Generated by immunoSEQ multiplex PCR, the TCRdb table keeps only in-frame clones and is missing some. The sample holds around 160,000 clones; roughly 86% are singletons and the top ten take roughly 2%. The specimen comprised PBMCs, sampled after 12 months of ibrutinib treatment. The source of these receptors is a human donor with chronic lymphocytic leukemia.

The rearrangement uses TRBV10-3 and TRBJ2-3; D unclear. The V gene's germline CDR1 is ENHRY and CDR2 SYGVKD. The CDR3 sequence is 11 residues long. Deletions cut 10 bases from V and 6 bases from J, with 11 bases between. In DNA form, the CDR3 reads TGTGCCACCTCGCATGGTGATACGCAGTATTTT. Translation: CATSHGDTQYF.

This clone was detected a few times. The sample carries other DNA sequences with the same CDR3. The chain couples TRBV28 to TRBJ1-4; D gene ambiguous. V lost 1 base and J lost 6, with 0 bases in between. There are 11 residues in the CDR3. Germline assignment: CDR1 MDHEN and CDR2 SYDVKM. The CDR3 DNA reads TGTGCCAGCAGTTTATATGAAAAACTGTTTTTT. Protein product: CASSLYEKLFF.

This clone was observed a handful of times. The chain is built from TRBV19 and TRBJ2-5; a weak D match, TRBD2 (6 bases). V lost 9 bases and J lost 5, with 16 bases in between. Germline V gene lookup returns CDR1 LNHDA and CDR2 SQIVND (reference sequence). The CDR3 runs 13 residues. The CDR3 spells CASRPTSLETQYF. The CDR3 DNA sequence: TGTGCCAGCCGTCCCACTAGCTTGGAGACCCAGTACTTC.

This chain connects TRBV28 to TRBJ1-3; 9 bases match TRBD1. The CDR3 length is 15 residues. Germline trimming cut 5 bases from V and 2 bases from J; bases unmatched to any gene: 4. From germline, CDR1 is MDHEN and CDR2 SYDVKM. Written as DNA, the CDR3 is TGTGCCAGCAGTCGACAGGGGGGAGCTGGAAACACCATATATTTT. Residues: CASSRQGGAGNTIYF.

The chain combines TRBV5-1 with TRBJ1-2, with D hard to call. From germline, CDR1 is SGHRS and CDR2 YFSETQ. The V end was cut by 2 bases, the J end by 8 bases, with 10 bases between. The CDR3 covers 12 residues. CDR3 in amino acids: CASSLGRGGYTF. The CDR3 DNA is TGCGCCAGCAGCTTAGGACGTGGGGGCTACACCTTC.

J is TRBJ2-1 and V is TRBV9; D ambiguous. This CDR3 has 13 amino acids. The germline V gene has CDR1 SGDLS and CDR2 YYNGEE. Trimming stripped 0 bases from V and 5 bases from J, with 6 bases between. The CDR3 sequence: CASSVAGNNEQFF. CDR3 DNA sequence: TGTGCCAGCAGCGTAGCCGGCAACAATGAGCAGTTCTTC.

The sample holds one count of this clone. The chain employs TRBV18 and TRBJ1-5; TRBD1 matches at 7 bases. There are 14 residues in the CDR3. The germline CDR1 and CDR2 sequences are KGHSH and LQKENI. V lost 5 bases to trimming and J lost 7 bases; unmatched junction nucleotides: 8. This chain's CDR3 is CASSTTGQGQPQHF. The DNA of the CDR3 is TGTGCCAGCTCAACGACAGGGCAGGGGCAGCCCCAGCATTTT.

The rearrangement joins TRBV5-1 to TRBJ2-3; 11 positions match TRBD2. CDR3 length equals 14 residues. Trimming cost V 8 bases and J 4 bases; bases outside gene matches: 6. CDR1 is SGHRS and CDR2 is YFSETQ in the germline V gene. CDR3 sequence reads: CASSGRAGADTQYF. The DNA of the CDR3 is TGCGCCAGTAGCGGGAGGGCCGGGGCAGATACGCAGTATTTT.

J is TRBJ2-4 and V is TRBV7-2; 7 positions match TRBD1. V dropped 4 bases and J dropped 7; count of bases not matched to a gene: 13. This CDR3 has 16 amino acids. Germline-derived CDR1 and CDR2 are SGHTA and FQGNSA. CDR3 protein: CASSSLSLRGLNIQYF. The DNA for the CDR3 is TGTGCCAGCAGCTCACTATCACTCAGGGGGTTGAACATTCAGTACTTC.

The chain carries TRBV6-5 and TRBJ2-5; D gene ambiguous. The germline V gene has CDR1 MNHEY and CDR2 SVGAGI. The CDR3 has 13 amino acids. V dropped 6 bases and J dropped 0 bases, with 8 bases sitting between them. CDR3 protein: CASSSGYQETQYF. CDR3 DNA: TGTGCCAGCAGCTCCGGGTACCAAGAGACCCAGTACTTC.

In this sample, this clone turned up many times. J is TRBJ2-7 and V is TRBV7-9; perhaps TRBD2 as D (6 bases). With 1 base removed from V and 12 bases from J, the gap between germline ends came to 19 bases. The CDR3 length is 14 residues. Germline CDR1 and CDR2: SEHNR and FQNEAQ (reference sequence). CDR3 nucleotides: TGTGCCAGCAGCTTAGGGGTTCGGCGGGACCGACTGTACTTC. This codes for CASSLGVRRDRLYF.

The chain combines TRBV4-1 with TRBJ2-1; 8 bases match TRBD2. Germline CDR1 and CDR2: MGHRA and YSYEKL. V lost 0 bases to trimming and J lost 3 bases; unmatched junction nucleotides: 4. This CDR3 has 16 residues. CDR3 protein: CASSQDGSGNYNEQFF. The CDR3 region has the DNA TGCGCCAGCAGCCAAGACGGTAGCGGGAACTACAATGAGCAGTTCTTC.

This chain connects TRBV19 to TRBJ2-2, with 8 bases fitting TRBD1. CDR1 and CDR2 from the germline V gene are LNHDA and SQIVND (reference sequence). Trimming removed 8 bases from V and 6 bases from J; junction bases left unmatched: 8. CDR3 size: 14 residues. CDR3 region: CASSGTGAAGELFF. The CDR3, as DNA: TGTGCCAGTTCTGGGACAGGCGCCGCCGGGGAGCTGTTTTTT. Filled out from reference TRBV19 and TRBJ2-2, the complete variable domain reads DGGITQSPKYLFRKEGQNVTLSCEQNLNHDAMYWYRQDPGQGLRLIYYSQIVNDFQKGDIAEGYSVSREKKESFPLTVTSAQKNPTAFYLCASSGTGAAGELFFGEGSRLTVL.

V usage is TRBV18 and J usage is TRBJ1-4, with D tentatively TRBD1 (6 bases). Germline lookup yields CDR1 KGHSH and CDR2 LQKENI. CDR3 length equals 16 residues. Trimming pared 4 bases from V and 4 bases from J, leaving 16 bases between. The CDR3 loop is CASSLHHRQVNEKLFF. The CDR3 DNA reads TGTGCCAGCTCACTACACCACCGACAGGTTAATGAAAAACTGTTTTTT. Using reference TRBV18 and TRBJ1-4 for the parts outside the CDR3, the full variable domain is NAGVMQNPRHLVRRRGQEARLRCSPMKGHSHVYWYRQLPEEGLKFMVYLQKENIIDESGMPKERFSAEFPKEGPSILRIQQVVRGDSAAYFCASSLHHRQVNEKLFFGSGTQLSVL.

The chain couples TRBV4-1 to TRBJ1-3; D remains unclear. The CDR3 runs 13 residues. Germline CDR1 MGHRA, CDR2 YSYEKL. Trimming cost V 0 bases and J 5 bases, with 5 bases left between them. The CDR3 DNA sequence: TGCGCCAGCAGCCAAGAGGCCCGAAACACCATATATTTT. This gives the protein CASSQEARNTIYF.

The chain combines TRBV6-5 with TRBJ2-7, with D maybe TRBD2 (6 bases). V lost 2 bases, J lost 6 bases, and 20 bases lay in between. Germline assignment: CDR1 MNHEY and CDR2 SVGAGI. The CDR3 covers 16 residues. In DNA, the CDR3 is TGTGCCAGCAGTTACGGGACTCTTCGGGGATATACCGAGCAGTACTTC. Protein: CASSYGTLRGYTEQYF.

This clone was counted only a few times. The V and J genes are TRBV5-1 and TRBJ2-2; a possible D gene is TRBD2 (6 bases). This CDR3 comprises 17 residues. Germline loops: CDR1 SGHRS, CDR2 YFSETQ. Trimming left V 0 bases short and J 1 base short, with 13 bases between. The CDR3 nucleotides are TGCGCCAGCAGCTTGGAAGTTATCGGGGGGAACACCGGGGAGCTGTTTTTT. It yields the protein CASSLEVIGGNTGELFF.

The chain uses TRBV9 and TRBJ1-2; 12 bases are shared with TRBD1. Trimming took 3 bases from V and 7 from J; bases not matched to a gene: 4. The CDR3 runs to 14 residues. The germline CDR1 and CDR2 sequences are SGDLS and YYNGEE. The CDR3 region is CASSEGDRGLGYTF. CDR3 sequence (DNA): TGTGCCAGCAGCGAGGGGGACAGGGGGCTTGGCTACACCTTC.

This chain connects TRBV4-2 to TRBJ2-3; D may match TRBD1 or TRBD2 (6 bases each). The CDR3 has 15 residues. CDR1 is LGHNA and CDR2 is YNFKEQ in the germline V gene. V lost 2 bases and J 5 bases, leaving 14 bases between the germline ends. The CDR3 spells CASSQSSGAGDTQYF. In nucleotides, the CDR3 is TGTGCCAGCAGCCAATCTTCGGGGGCTGGAGATACGCAGTATTTT.

This chain connects TRBV9 to TRBJ2-3, with TRBD2 identical over 16 bases. The V gene's germline CDR1 is SGDLS and CDR2 YYNGEE. The J segment lost 0 bases and the V segment lost 3 bases, leaving 4 bases of the junction unmatched. This CDR3 spans 18 amino acids. The CDR3 sequence is CASSAGLAGGLSTDTQYF. CDR3 nucleotide sequence: TGTGCCAGCAGCGCGGGACTAGCGGGAGGGCTTAGCACAGATACGCAGTATTTT.

The chain couples TRBV6-5 to TRBJ2-7; 10 bases are a match to TRBD2. Trimming took 6 bases from V and 6 from J; bases not matched to a gene: 5. CDR1 is MNHEY and CDR2 is SVGAGI in the germline V gene. The CDR3 has 13 residues. This chain's CDR3 is CASSTGTSVEQYF. CDR3 sequence (DNA): TGTGCCAGCAGCACCGGGACTAGCGTCGAGCAGTACTTC.

This clone was seen a handful of times. The chain combines TRBV5-5 with TRBJ1-1; D perhaps matches TRBD1 (5 bases). Trimming removed 2 bases at V and 8 bases at J, with 10 bases between. This CDR3 has 12 amino acids. Germline lookup yields CDR1 SGHKS and CDR2 YYEKEE (reference sequence). The CDR3 DNA follows: TGTGCCAGCAGCTTCGAGGGACCAGAAGCTTTCTTT. Translated: CASSFEGPEAFF.

The chain joins TRBV27 to TRBJ1-1, with a weak D call TRBD1 (5 bases). From germline, CDR1 is MNHEY and CDR2 SMNVEV (reference sequence). The germline V and J ends were trimmed by 8 bases and 4 bases, with 14 bases remaining between them. This CDR3 contains 13 residues. The CDR3 protein is CASLFRGGTEAFF. CDR3 nucleotides: TGTGCCAGCTTATTCCGGGGGGGCACTGAAGCTTTCTTT.

This clone was picked up many times. The rearrangement links TRBV4-1 to TRBJ1-1, with D uncertain. With 1 base removed from V and 1 base from J, the gap between germline ends came to 4 bases. CDR1 and CDR2 (germline): MGHRA, YSYEKL. The CDR3 is 13 amino acids. CDR3 loop: CASSQAKNTEAFF. As DNA, the CDR3 is TGCGCCAGCAGCCAAGCTAAGAACACTGAAGCTTTCTTT.

This chain links TRBV5-1 with TRBJ2-7; 10 nucleotides align to TRBD2. Unmatched junction bases numbered 7, after V lost 4 bases and J lost 0 bases. The CDR3 is 16 amino acids. Germline lookup yields CDR1 SGHRS and CDR2 YFSETQ. The CDR3 region is CASSTGTSVFSYEQYF. CDR3 nucleotide sequence: TGCGCCAGCAGCACCGGGACTAGCGTTTTCTCCTACGAGCAGTACTTC.

The chain links TRBV11-2 to TRBJ1-5; D gene ambiguous. V was cut by 3 bases and J by 4 bases, with 7 bases left in between. The CDR3 loop spans 13 amino acids. The germline gives CDR1 SGHAT, CDR2 FQNNGV. The CDR3 loop reads CASSFGPNQPQHF. The CDR3 DNA reads TGTGCCAGCAGCTTTGGACCGAATCAGCCCCAGCATTTT.

The chain couples TRBV5-1 to TRBJ1-1; D is undetermined. With 8 bases removed from V and 4 bases from J, the gap between germline ends came to 21 bases. Germline loops: CDR1 SGHRS, CDR2 YFSETQ. The CDR3 runs 15 residues. CDR3 residues: CASPSESGSSTEAFF. CDR3 sequence (DNA): TGCGCCAGTCCTTCAGAGTCGGGGTCGAGCACTGAAGCTTTCTTT. Looking up the rest from reference TRBV5-1 and TRBJ1-1 gives the full variable domain: KAGVTQTPRYLIKTRGQQVTLSCSPISGHRSVSWYQQTPGQGLQFLFEYFSETQRNKGNFPGRFSGRQFSNSRSEMNVSTLELGDSALYLCASPSESGSSTEAFFGQGTRLTVV.